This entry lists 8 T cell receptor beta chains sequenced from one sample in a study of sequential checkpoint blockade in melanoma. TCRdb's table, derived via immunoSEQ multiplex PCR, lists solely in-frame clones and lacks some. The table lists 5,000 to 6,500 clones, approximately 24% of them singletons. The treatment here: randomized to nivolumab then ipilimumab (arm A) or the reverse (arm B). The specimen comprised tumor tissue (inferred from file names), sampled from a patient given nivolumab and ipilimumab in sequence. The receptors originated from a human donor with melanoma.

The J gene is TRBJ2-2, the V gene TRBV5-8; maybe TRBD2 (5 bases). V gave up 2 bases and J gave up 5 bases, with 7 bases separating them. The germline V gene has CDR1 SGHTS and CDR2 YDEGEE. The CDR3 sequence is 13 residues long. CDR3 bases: TGTGCCAGCAGCTTCCCGGGAACCGGGGAGCTGTTTTTT. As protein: CASSFPGTGELFF.

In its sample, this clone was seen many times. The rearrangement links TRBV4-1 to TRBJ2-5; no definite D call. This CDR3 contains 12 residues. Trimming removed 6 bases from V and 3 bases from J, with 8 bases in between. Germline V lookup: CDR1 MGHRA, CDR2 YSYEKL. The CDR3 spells CASRSAEETQYF. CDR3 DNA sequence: TGCGCCAGCAGGAGCGCCGAAGAGACCCAGTACTTC.

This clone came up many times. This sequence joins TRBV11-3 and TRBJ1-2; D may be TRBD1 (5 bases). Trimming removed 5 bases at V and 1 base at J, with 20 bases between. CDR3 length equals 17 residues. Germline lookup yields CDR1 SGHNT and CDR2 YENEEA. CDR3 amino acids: CASSPQFDRPHNYGYTF. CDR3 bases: TGTGCCAGCAGCCCGCAATTTGACAGACCACATAACTATGGCTACACCTTC.

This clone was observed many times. The CDR3 sequence: CASSLAGGGEKLFF. CDR3 sequence (DNA): TGTGCCAGCAGCTTGGCTGGGGGCGGTGAAAAACTGTTTTTT. This rearrangement joins TRBV11-3 to TRBJ1-4, with TRBD1 as a possible D gene (6 bases). V was clipped by 3 bases and J by 7 bases, with 12 bases between them. This CDR3 has 14 amino acids. Per the germline V gene, CDR1 is SGHNT and CDR2 is YENEEA.

CDR3 protein: CASSRGQGANNEQFF. For the CDR3, the DNA is TGTGCCAGCAGCCGCGGACAGGGGGCGAACAATGAGCAGTTCTTC. The chain couples TRBV11-3 to TRBJ2-1; TRBD1 matches 11 bases. Per the germline V gene, CDR1 is SGHNT and CDR2 is YENEEA. Trimming at V came to 5 bases and at J to 5 bases, leaving 5 bases not matched to a gene. The CDR3 covers 15 residues. The full variable domain, with the rest looked up from reference TRBV11-3 and TRBJ2-1, is EAGVVQSPRYKIIEKKQPVAFWCNPISGHNTLYWYLQNLGQGPELLIRYENEEAVDDSQLPKDRFSAERLKGVDSTLKIQPAELGDSAVYLCASSRGQGANNEQFFGPGTRLTVL.

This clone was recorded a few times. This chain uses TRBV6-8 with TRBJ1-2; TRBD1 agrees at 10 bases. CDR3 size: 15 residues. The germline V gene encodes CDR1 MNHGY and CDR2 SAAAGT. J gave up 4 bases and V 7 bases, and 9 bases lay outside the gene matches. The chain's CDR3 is CASTPGGTGVYGYTF. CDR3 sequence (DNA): TGTGCCAGCACCCCGGGCGGGACAGGGGTCTATGGCTACACCTTC.

The CDR3, as DNA: TGCAGCGTTGAGCGGGGCACCTATGGCTACACCTTC. It specifies CSVERGTYGYTF. The rearrangement links TRBV29-1 to TRBJ1-2, with D possibly TRBD1 on 5 matching bases. CDR3 size: 12 residues. Germline CDR1 reads SQVTM; CDR2 reads ANQGSEA. Between the trimmed V and J ends, which lost 3 bases and 4 bases, there was a span of 9 bases. Looking up the rest from reference TRBV29-1 and TRBJ1-2 gives the full variable domain: SAVISQKPSRDICQRGTSLTIQCQVDSQVTMMFWYRQQPGQSLTLIATANQGSEATYESGFVIDKFPISRPNLTFSTLTVSNMSPEDSSIYLCSVERGTYGYTFGSGTRLTVV.

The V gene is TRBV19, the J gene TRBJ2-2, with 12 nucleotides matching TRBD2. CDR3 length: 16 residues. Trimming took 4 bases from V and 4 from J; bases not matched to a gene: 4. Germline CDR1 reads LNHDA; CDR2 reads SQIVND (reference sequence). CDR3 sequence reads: CASSTGLAGLTGELFF. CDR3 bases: TGTGCCAGTAGTACCGGACTAGCGGGGCTCACCGGGGAGCTGTTTTTT.